This TCR beta chain was found in a study of human T cells and chemical hapten exposure. Whole-study context: Small volume differences among pooled libraries mainly caused per-sample TCR yield variation.

CDR1 is SGHAT and CDR2 is FQNNGV in the germline V gene. The CDR3 has 15 residues. V was clipped by 3 bases and J by 4 bases, with 14 bases between them. Study findings and constraints: TCRs above 1 in 1000 frequency stayed constant with DPC sensitization.

Unfractionated whole blood was the source of the extracted total RNA. Of note for this clonotype: Its matching antigen is unknown.

Library preparation tagged each individual cDNA molecule with a unique molecular identifier. Using its own MiXCR run on the 5' RACE reads, TCRdb lists one record per CDR3 protein. The sample lists more than 75,000 distinct CDR3 sequences; less than 20% were seen once. The sequence was obtained from a female donor in good health. V and J are TRBV11-2 and TRBJ2-3; a weak D match, TRBD2 (5 bases). CDR3 DNA: TGTGCCAGCAGCTTCAACCAAGGAGGCGCAGATACGCAGTATTTT. Translated: CASSFNQGGADTQYF.